This T cell receptor (beta chain) was sequenced during a study of T cells after yellow fever vaccination. The study made its TCR cDNA through 5'RACE template switching. That step introduced a universal primer site along with UMIs. MiXCR, applied by TCRdb to the 5' RACE reads, yields one record per CDR3 protein. The table shows approximately 120,000 distinct CDR3 sequences, with 7.4% occurring only once. The germline CDR1 and CDR2 sequences are MNHEY and SVGAGI. The CDR3 extends over 16 amino acids. The trim removed 2 bases at V and 4 bases at J, leaving 8 bases unmatched. This clonotype has ten or more counts. Antigen specificity is unknown. General study points: Abundant clonotypes from the bulk population could contaminate FACS-sorted repertoires. When the response was secondary, it was weaker but reached its peak faster, day 5 versus 15. Overlap between CD4 and CD8 compartments was detected for a small share of clonotypes.

The TCR originated in a man younger than 35 who received the YFV17D yellow fever vaccine. The specimen was CD4+ T cells sorted from PBMCs, collected 10 days after the first yellow fever vaccination. The chain combines TRBV6-5 with TRBJ1-1; 9 nucleotides agree with TRBD1. The CDR3 reads CASSYGGTGLGTEAFF. As DNA, the CDR3 is TGTGCCAGCAGTTACGGGGGGACAGGGCTGGGCACTGAAGCTTTCTTT.